This T cell receptor beta chain was identified in a study of CD8 T cells in Susac syndrome. With respect to this clonotype: What it binds is not known.

General study results and limits: CD4+ T cell repertoires in Susac syndrome exhibited no evidence of clonal expansion.

The authors reverse transcribed 0.5 to 1 ug RNA with random hexamers. TCRdb recomputed calls from the immunoSEQ multiplex PCR reads with MiXCR, one row per CDR3 protein. The sample has about 120,000 distinct CDR3 sequences; around 96% are singletons. Trimming stripped 5 bases from V and 1 base from J, with 7 bases between. The CDR3 contains 13 residues. CDR1 and CDR2 from the germline V gene are KGHDR and SFDVKD. Sample: CD4+ T cells from PBMCs. This chain links TRBV24-1 with TRBJ1-2, with D unresolved. The clonotype was recovered from a human donor with Susac syndrome. The CDR3 DNA sequence: TGTGCCACCAGTGCAGAGAATAACTATGGCTACACCTTC. Translated, it gives CATSAENNYGYTF.